This TCR beta chain originates from a study of shared clonotypes between healthy human individuals. About this clone itself: What it binds is not known.

Germline CDR1 reads GTSNPN; CDR2 reads SVGIG (reference sequence). This CDR3 contains 12 residues. Trimming left V 1 base short and J 6 bases short, with 9 bases between. Study observations and caveats: Sequencing depth was predicted to influence how clonotypes are shared among donors. It was the few donors that limited the genetic and exposure-history diversity represented. Between a handful of donors, naive CD4 clonotypes were shared at a level of around 5.1%. Clonotypes shared by all four sorted-subset donors had higher generation probabilities than non-shared clonotypes.

Clones were sequenced by immunoSEQ multiplex PCR, and TCRdb holds only the in-frame ones, with some missing. The sample contains about 2.3 million clones, 85% to 95% of which appear only once. The material sequenced was naive CD4+ T cells from PBMCs. The subset: CD45RA+ positively selected. The origin of this receptor is a man younger than 35 in good health. Some clones in this sample may be carry-over from other donors' samples. The chain carries TRBV30 and TRBJ1-2; D might be TRBD1 (5 bases). The CDR3 spells CAWSGQRDGYTF. CDR3 sequence (DNA): TGTGCCTGGAGTGGACAGAGGGATGGCTACACCTTC.